What follows describes a single TCR beta chain. The antigen is not known. The record originates from a study of vaccination and CD4 T cells after COVID-19. On the study more broadly: For each participant, vaccination comprised two doses of either the BNT162b2 or the mRNA-1273 vaccine. Overlapping SARS-CoV-2, HCoV-NL63, HCoV-OC43 and HCoV-229E spike peptides stimulated the cells.

The CDR3 totals 17 residues. CDR1 is SQVTM, CDR2 ANQGSEA, per germline. The ends were cut back, 4 bases at V and 0 bases at J, with 22 bases in the middle. The treatment denotes: roughly 11-day PBMC culture with coronavirus spike peptide pools or control peptides (ViraFEST assay). According to the study, CD4+ T cells from the unexposed donor were gathered ahead of the COVID-19 pandemic (2011-2018). Half-medium changes with fresh IL-2 medium occurred on days 3 and 7. Cultured CD4+ T cells had their DNA profiled by the Oncomine TCR Beta short-read assay. It was cultured CD4+ T cells from which genomic DNA was extracted. In TCRdb, the PCR reads were re-called with MiXCR into one record per CDR3 protein. The sample carries 9,500 to 14,000 distinct CDR3 sequences, 35% to 40% recorded once.

This chain joins TRBV29-1 and TRBJ2-7, with a tentative D call TRBD2 (6 bases). The source material was CD4+ T cells from blood, cultured in vitro. This sequence originates from a human donor in good health. The CDR3 region is CSVGPSTSHADSYEQYF. In DNA form, the CDR3 reads TGCAGCGTTGGCCCCTCAACTAGCCACGCGGACTCCTACGAGCAGTACTTC.